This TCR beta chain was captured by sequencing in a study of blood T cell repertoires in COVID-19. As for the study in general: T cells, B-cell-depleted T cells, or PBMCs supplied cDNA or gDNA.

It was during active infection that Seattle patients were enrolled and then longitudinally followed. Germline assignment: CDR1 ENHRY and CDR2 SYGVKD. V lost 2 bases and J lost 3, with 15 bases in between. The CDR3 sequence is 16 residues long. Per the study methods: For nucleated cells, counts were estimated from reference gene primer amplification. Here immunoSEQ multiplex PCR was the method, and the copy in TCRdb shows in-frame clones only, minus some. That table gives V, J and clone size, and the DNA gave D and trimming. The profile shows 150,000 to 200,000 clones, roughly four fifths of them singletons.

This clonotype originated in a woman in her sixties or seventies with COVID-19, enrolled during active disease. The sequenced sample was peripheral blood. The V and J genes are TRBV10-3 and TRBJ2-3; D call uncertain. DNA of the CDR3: TGTGCCATCAGTGAGCCACGACAATCGGCGACAGATACGCAGTATTTT. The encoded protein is CAISEPRQSATDTQYF.